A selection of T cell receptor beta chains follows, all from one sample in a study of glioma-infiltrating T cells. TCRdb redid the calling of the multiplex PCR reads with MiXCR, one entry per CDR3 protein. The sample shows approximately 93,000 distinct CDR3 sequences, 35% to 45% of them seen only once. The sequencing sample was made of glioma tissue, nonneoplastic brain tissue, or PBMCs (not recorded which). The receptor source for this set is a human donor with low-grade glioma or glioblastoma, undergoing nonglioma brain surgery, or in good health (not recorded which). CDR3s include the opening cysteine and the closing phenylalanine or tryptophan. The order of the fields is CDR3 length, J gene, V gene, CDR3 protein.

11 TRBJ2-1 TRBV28 CASSISREQLF
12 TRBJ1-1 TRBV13 CASSLRGGEAFF
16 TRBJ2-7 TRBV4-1 CASSQELGLAGALPYF
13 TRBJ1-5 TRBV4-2 CDSSHGEYQPQHF
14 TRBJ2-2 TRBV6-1 CASRRPVGGGELFF
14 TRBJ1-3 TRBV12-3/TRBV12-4 CASSLGEGGNTIYF
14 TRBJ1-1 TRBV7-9 CASSLNRENTEAFF
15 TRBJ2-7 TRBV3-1 CASSHPGQGAYEQYF
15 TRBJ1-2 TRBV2 CASSRTGTLSYGYTF
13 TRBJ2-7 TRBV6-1 CASSRQVSYEQYF
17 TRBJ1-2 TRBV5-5 CASSTPGVWRNGSGYTF
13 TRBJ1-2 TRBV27 CASSLRPGHGYTF
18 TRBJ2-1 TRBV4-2 CASSRTSGPPNSYNEQFF
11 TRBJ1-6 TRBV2 CASSGNSPLHF
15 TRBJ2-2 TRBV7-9 CASTINRANTGELFF
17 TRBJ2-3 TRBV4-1 CASSQGASRLGTDTQYF
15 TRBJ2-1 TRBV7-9 CASSLGLLGISEQFF
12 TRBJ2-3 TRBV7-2 CASSKRVDTQYF
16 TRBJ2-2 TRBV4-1 CASSQDKGSRTGELFF
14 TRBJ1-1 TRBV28 CASSSREPNTEAFF
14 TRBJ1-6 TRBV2 CASSVEGDNSPLHF
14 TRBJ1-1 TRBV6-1 CASSGLTGNTEAFF
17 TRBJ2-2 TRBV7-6 CASSQIGGSWNPGGLFF
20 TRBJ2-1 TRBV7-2 CASSLGSFPGLAGSYNEQFF
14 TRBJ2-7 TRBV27 CASSLYRSSYEQYF
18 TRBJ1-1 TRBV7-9 CASSSYIPRDRGRTEAFF
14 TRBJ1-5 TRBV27 CASSLSTVCQPQHF